What follows are 26 T cell receptor beta chains derived from one specimen sequenced in a study of Graves' ophthalmopathy and Graves' hyperthyroidism. For repertoire sequencing, the TCR beta CDR3 regions were amplified from RNA transcripts. An opening RT-PCR round employed HTBI primers and preceded a second-round multiplex PCR. A single record per CDR3 protein comes from TCRdb applying MiXCR to the multiplex PCR reads. The top ten clones hold about 46% of a sample with 200,000 to 250,000 distinct CDR3 sequences, approximately 21% of them seen once. Sequencing was performed on peripheral blood. Receptors were obtained from a woman aged 45-59 years with Graves' ophthalmopathy.

This clonotype has a count of ten or more. This sequence joins TRBV30 and TRBJ1-6; 7 bases are a match to TRBD1. Germline V gene sequence: CDR1 GTSNPN, CDR2 SVGIG (reference sequence). The V and J ends lost 5 bases and 9 bases, in that order; junction bases with no gene match: 13. This CDR3 is built from 15 residues. CDR3 DNA sequence: TGTGCCTGGCGCCGGATGGAGGGGGCGGGTTCACCCCTCCACTTT. This sequence encodes CAWRRMEGAGSPLHF.

This clonotype was observed a handful of times. CDR3 DNA: TGTGCCAGCAGGTTATATCTTGGTCAGCCCCAGCATTTT. This translates into CASRLYLGQPQHF. This chain uses TRBV6-5 with TRBJ1-5; D not certain. The CDR3 is made up of 13 amino acids. The germline CDR1 and CDR2 sequences are MNHEY and SVGAGI. Trimming pared 6 bases from V and 6 bases from J, leaving 12 bases between.

This sequence joins TRBV6-5 and TRBJ2-5; D remains ambiguous. The CDR3 consists of 13 residues. Trimming left V 2 bases short and J 2 bases short, with 6 bases between. The V gene's germline CDR1 is MNHEY and CDR2 SVGAGI. The CDR3 bases are TGTGCCAGCAGTTACGGTCTACAAGAGACCCAGTACTTC. Translation gives CASSYGLQETQYF.

This clonotype was seen many times. The V gene is TRBV2, the J gene TRBJ2-5; possibly TRBD1 for D (5 bases). The CDR3 sequence is 15 residues long. V was pared by 2 bases and J by 4 bases, with 14 bases between. Germline V gives CDR1 SNHLY, CDR2 FYNNEI. CDR3 in amino acids: CASSEQGSTGETQYF. CDR3 nucleotides: TGTGCCAGCAGTGAACAGGGATCTACCGGAGAGACCCAGTACTTC.

In its sample, this clonotype was seen many times. The V gene is TRBV7-3, the J gene TRBJ1-5, with D unresolved. CDR1 is SGHTA and CDR2 is FQGTGA in the germline V gene. This CDR3 region has 14 residues. The V end was cut by 5 bases, the J end by 2 bases, with 10 bases between. The CDR3 DNA is TGTGCCAGCAGCCCCGATGGAGGCAATCAGCCCCAGCATTTT. Its protein is CASSPDGGNQPQHF.

This clonotype has ten or more counts. This chain links TRBV2 with TRBJ2-2; 13 bases map to TRBD2. CDR3 length equals 17 residues. Germline assignment: CDR1 SNHLY and CDR2 FYNNEI. The V segment lost 7 bases and the J segment 7 bases; nucleotides outside the gene matches: 12. CDR3 in DNA: TGTGCCAGCAAAGAACTAGCGGGAGGGCCTTTCAGCGGGGAGCTGTTTTTT. It translates to CASKELAGGPFSGELFF.

This clonotype was seen a few times. The chain is built from TRBV2 and TRBJ1-1; D is unresolved. V was shortened by 7 bases and J by 0 bases, with 9 bases between the two germline ends. Germline CDR1 and CDR2: SNHLY and FYNNEI. This CDR3 spans 13 amino acids. The CDR3 DNA follows: TGTGCCAGCAAAGGCCGGATGAACACTGAAGCTTTCTTT. Protein sequence: CASKGRMNTEAFF.

This clonotype was found many times. The chain couples TRBV19 to TRBJ2-2; D may be TRBD1 (6 bases). In germline, CDR1 is LNHDA, CDR2 SQIVND (reference sequence). The CDR3 totals 15 residues. The V end lost 5 bases, the J end lost 3 bases, and 13 bases lay between the germline ends. Here the CDR3 DNA reads TGTGCCAGTAGTCCGCTTAAGGGGGACACCGGGGAGCTGTTTTTT. Translated, it gives CASSPLKGDTGELFF.

This clonotype has a count of ten or more. This chain uses TRBV19 with TRBJ1-3; no definite D call. Looked up from germline, CDR1 is LNHDA and CDR2 is SQIVND (reference sequence). V lost 7 bases and J 2 bases, leaving 15 bases between the germline ends. The CDR3 sequence is 15 residues long. CDR3 protein: CASTAIGFAGNTIYF. In DNA, the CDR3 is TGTGCCAGTACCGCGATAGGATTTGCTGGAAACACCATATATTTT.

The chain recombines TRBV6-2 or TRBV6-3 with TRBJ2-2; D not resolved. The CDR3 totals 11 residues. Trimming removed 6 bases from V and 7 bases from J, with 6 bases in between. Per the germline V gene, CDR1 is MNHEY and CDR2 is SVGEGT. CDR3 DNA: TGTGCCAGCAGGAGACGCGGGGAGCTGTTTTTT. As protein: CASRRRGELFF.

This clonotype appeared many times. This sequence joins TRBV6-1 and TRBJ2-2; TRBD2 agrees at 10 bases. Germline V gene data show CDR1 as MNHNS and CDR2 as SASEGT. The junction had 7 bases not matched to a gene; V was cut back by 6 bases and J by 6 bases. The CDR3 is made up of 15 amino acids. CDR3 residues: CASRRLAGRSGELFF. The CDR3 region has the DNA TGTGCCAGCAGGCGACTAGCGGGTCGGTCCGGGGAGCTGTTTTTT.

This clonotype was observed at least ten times. The rearrangement uses TRBV25-1 and TRBJ2-7, with D perhaps TRBD1 (6 bases). V lost 3 bases to trimming and J lost 3 bases, with 18 bases between them. This CDR3 has 16 residues. Germline V gene lookup returns CDR1 MGHDK and CDR2 SYGVNS. The CDR3, as DNA: TGTGCCAGCAGTGATGGTACCGGGACACCTCTCTACGAGCAGTACTTC. This gives the protein CASSDGTGTPLYEQYF.

This clonotype was found many times. The V gene is TRBV2, the J gene TRBJ2-7; 12 nucleotides line up with TRBD2. Germline trimming cut 5 bases from V and 4 bases from J; bases unmatched to any gene: 18. This CDR3 comprises 19 residues. CDR1 and CDR2 from the germline V gene are SNHLY and FYNNEI. In nucleotides, the CDR3 is TGTGCCAGCAGTTCGAAGCGGGATGATCTGCTAGCGGGAGGGTACGAGCAGTACTTC. Translating gives CASSSKRDDLLAGGYEQYF.

The V call is TRBV27, the J call TRBJ1-2, with D possibly being TRBD1 (5 bases). Germline values: CDR1 MNHEY, CDR2 SMNVEV (reference sequence). Deletions cut 7 bases from V and 2 bases from J, with 17 bases between. The CDR3 is 15 residues long. CDR3 sequence: CASTSAGETNYGYTF. CDR3 DNA: TGTGCCAGCACCTCCGCGGGGGAGACCAACTATGGCTACACCTTC.

In regard to this clonotype: An end of the junction does not agree with germline; a read error may underlie this. This rearrangement joins TRBV20-1 to TRBJ2-5; D gene unclear. Germline CDR1 reads DFQATT; CDR2 reads SNEGSKA (reference sequence). The CDR3 contains 15 residues. This chain's CDR3 is CSASHRSTSQETQYF. DNA of the CDR3: TGCAGTGCGAGTCATCGGTCCACCTCACAAGAGACTCAGTACTTC.

This clonotype was detected ten times or more. The V call is TRBV7-2, the J call TRBJ2-4; D is undetermined. V lost 1 base, J lost 5 bases, and 12 bases lay in between. Germline CDR1 is SGHTA and CDR2 is FQGNSA. The CDR3 spans 15 residues. CDR3 region: CASSLVGLLENIQYF. As DNA, the CDR3 is TGTGCCAGCAGCTTAGTAGGCCTGCTAGAAAACATTCAGTACTTC.

CDR3 residues: CASSRISTSGNSYEQYF. The CDR3 nucleotides are TGCGCCAGCAGCCGAATTTCGACTAGCGGGAACTCCTACGAGCAGTACTTC. The V call is TRBV5-1, the J call TRBJ2-7, with 11 bases matching TRBD2. This CDR3 region has 17 residues. CDR1 and CDR2 from the germline V gene are SGHRS and YFSETQ. Trimming cost V 4 bases and J 0 bases; bases outside gene matches: 9.

This clonotype was recorded at least ten times. The chain couples TRBV3-1 to TRBJ1-6; D call uncertain. Germline V gene sequence: CDR1 LGHDT, CDR2 YNNKEL (reference sequence). V was pared by 1 base and J by 7 bases, with 11 bases between. The CDR3 sequence is 15 residues long. Written as DNA, the CDR3 is TGTGCCAGCAGCCAAGGACGTCTTCGGAATTCACCCCTCCACTTT. Translated: CASSQGRLRNSPLHF.

Ten or more counts support this clonotype. The V call is TRBV20-1, the J call TRBJ2-4, with TRBD2 matching over 8 bases. CDR3 length: 13 residues. The V segment lost 3 bases and the J segment 8 bases; nucleotides outside the gene matches: 6. CDR1 and CDR2 from the germline V gene are DFQATT and SNEGSKA (reference sequence). This CDR3 is CSASGTRGDIQYF. The CDR3 DNA reads as TGCAGTGCTAGCGGGACTAGGGGGGACATTCAGTACTTC.

This clonotype was seen ten or more times. The chain combines TRBV5-1 with TRBJ2-7, with no clear D. The V gene's germline CDR1 is SGHRS and CDR2 YFSETQ. The length of the CDR3 is 14 residues. The V end lost 0 bases, the J end lost 2 bases, and 9 bases lay between the germline ends. The CDR3 sequence is CASSLEVPPYEQYF. The DNA of the CDR3 is TGCGCCAGCAGCTTGGAGGTTCCCCCCTACGAGCAGTACTTC.

The V call is TRBV7-2, the J call TRBJ2-7; 8 bases line up with TRBD2. V lost 2 bases, J lost 2 bases, and 8 bases stayed unmatched. CDR1 is SGHTA and CDR2 is FQGNSA in the germline V gene. This CDR3 spans 16 amino acids. The DNA of the CDR3 is TGTGCCAGCAGCTTAAGACTAGCGCAAACCGCCTACGAGCAGTACTTC. As protein: CASSLRLAQTAYEQYF. The variable domain in full, with the rest retrieved from reference TRBV7-2 and TRBJ2-7, is GAGVSQSPSNKVTEKGKDVELRCDPISGHTALYWYRQSLGQGLEFLIYFQGNSAPDKSGLPSDRFSAERTGGSVSTLTIQRTQQEDSAVYLCASSLRLAQTAYEQYFGPGTRLTVT.

In its sample, this clonotype was seen many times. This chain links TRBV4-2 with TRBJ1-6, with D perhaps matching TRBD1 (5 bases). V shed 4 bases and J shed 5 bases, with 12 bases lying between them. Germline assignment: CDR1 LGHNA and CDR2 YNFKEQ. The CDR3 loop spans 15 amino acids. The CDR3, as DNA: TGTGCCAGCAGCCCCCCCGGGACTGATAATTCACCCCTCCACTTT. Its translation: CASSPPGTDNSPLHF.

Many counts were recorded for this clonotype. Relative to the germline gene, one junction end is altered; a read error may explain this. The J gene is TRBJ2-7, the V gene TRBV2; D is uncertain. In germline, CDR1 is SNHLY, CDR2 FYNNEI. The CDR3 is 13 amino acids. The CDR3 spells CASSDRRTDEQCF. The CDR3 DNA follows: TGTGCCAGCAGCGACCGTCGCACAGACGAGCAGTGCTTC.

This clonotype has ten or more counts. The chain joins TRBV28 to TRBJ1-1; 7 positions agree with TRBD1. V dropped 3 bases and J dropped 5; count of bases not matched to a gene: 3. This CDR3 is built from 13 residues. CDR1 and CDR2 from the germline V gene are MDHEN and SYDVKM. In DNA, the CDR3 is TGTGCCAGCAGTTTGGGGACAGAAACTGAAGCTTTCTTT. Translated, it gives CASSLGTETEAFF.

This clonotype has ten or more counts. The chain links TRBV28 to TRBJ2-5, with 11 bases fitting TRBD1. Germline V gene sequence: CDR1 MDHEN, CDR2 SYDVKM. The CDR3 extends over 14 amino acids. J was trimmed by 5 bases and V by 6 bases; bases with no gene match: 5. The CDR3 bases are TGTGCCAGCAGGGACAGGGGGCTTTGGGAGACCCAGTACTTC. It codes for CASRDRGLWETQYF.

This clonotype was picked up many times. The chain combines TRBV3-1 with TRBJ2-5; 9 bases align to TRBD1. The CDR3 contains 14 residues. Per the germline V gene, CDR1 is LGHDT and CDR2 is YNNKEL (reference sequence). Losses at the gene ends were 5 bases for V and 7 bases for J; bases not matched to a gene: 8. The CDR3 loop reads CASSGRTGDVTQYF. CDR3 in DNA: TGTGCCAGCAGCGGGAGGACAGGGGATGTGACCCAGTACTTC.